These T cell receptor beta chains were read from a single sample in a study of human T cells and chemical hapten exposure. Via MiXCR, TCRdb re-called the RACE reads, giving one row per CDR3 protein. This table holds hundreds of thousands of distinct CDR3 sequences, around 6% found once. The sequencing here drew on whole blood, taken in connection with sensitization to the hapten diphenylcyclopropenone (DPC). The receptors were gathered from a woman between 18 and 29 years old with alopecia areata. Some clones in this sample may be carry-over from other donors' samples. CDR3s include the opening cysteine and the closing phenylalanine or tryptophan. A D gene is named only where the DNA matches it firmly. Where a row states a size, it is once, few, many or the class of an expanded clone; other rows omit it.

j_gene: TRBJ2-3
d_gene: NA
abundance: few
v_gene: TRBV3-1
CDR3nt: TGTGCCAGCAGCCCCTCCCCTGGGACGGGCACAGATACGCAGTATTTT
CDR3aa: CASSPSPGTGTDTQYF

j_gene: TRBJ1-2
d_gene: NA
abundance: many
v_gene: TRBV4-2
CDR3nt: TGTGCCAGCAGCCAAGATCCGGTGACAATCCCAGCCCCTAACTATGGCTACACCTTC
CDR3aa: CASSQDPVTIPAPNYGYTF

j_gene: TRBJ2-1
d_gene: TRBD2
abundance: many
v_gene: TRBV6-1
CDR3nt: TGTGCCAGCAGTGAAGACCCCCTAGCGGGGTGGAATGAGCAGTTCTTC
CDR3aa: CASSEDPLAGWNEQFF

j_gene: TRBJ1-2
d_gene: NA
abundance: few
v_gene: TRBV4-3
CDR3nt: TGCGCCAGCAGCCAAGAGGGTGCCAGGGATTTTCTTTGGGGCTACACCTTC
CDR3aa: CASSQEGARDFLWGYTF

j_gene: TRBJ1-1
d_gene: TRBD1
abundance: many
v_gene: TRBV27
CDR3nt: TGTGCCAGCAGCGGGGGACAGATGAACACTGAAGCTTTCTTT
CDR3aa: CASSGGQMNTEAFF

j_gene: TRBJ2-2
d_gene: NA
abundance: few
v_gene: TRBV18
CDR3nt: TGTGCCAGCTCACCACCGCGGACTGGAACGAACACCGGGGAGCTGTTTTTT
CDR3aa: CASSPPRTGTNTGELFF

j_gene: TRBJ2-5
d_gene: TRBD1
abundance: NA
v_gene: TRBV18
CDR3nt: TGTGCCAGCTCCCCCAGGACAGGGGGCTTCGGGACCCAGTACTTC
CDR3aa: CASSPRTGGFGTQYF

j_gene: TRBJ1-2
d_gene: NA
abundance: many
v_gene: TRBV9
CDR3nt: TGTGCCAGCAGCGTAGACGGGGGAGGTTTCGACTATGGCTACACCTTC
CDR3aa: CASSVDGGGFDYGYTF

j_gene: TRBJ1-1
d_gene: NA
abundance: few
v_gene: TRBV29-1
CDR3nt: TGCAGCGTTGAAGGCACTACTGAAGCTTTCTTT
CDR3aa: CSVEGTTEAFF

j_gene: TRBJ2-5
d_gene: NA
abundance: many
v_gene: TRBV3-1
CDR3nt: TGTGCCAGCAGCCAAGGGGTGGTGTCGTGGACCCAGTACTTC
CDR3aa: CASSQGVVSWTQYF

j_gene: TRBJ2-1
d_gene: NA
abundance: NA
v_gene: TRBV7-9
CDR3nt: TGTGCCAGCAGCTTAGCGCCAGTCGAAAATGAGCAGTTCTTC
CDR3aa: CASSLAPVENEQFF

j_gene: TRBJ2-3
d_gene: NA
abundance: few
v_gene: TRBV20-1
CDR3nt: TGCAGTGCTAGAGTTGGGATCTTATCCACCACAGATACGCAGTATTTT
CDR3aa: CSARVGILSTTDTQYF

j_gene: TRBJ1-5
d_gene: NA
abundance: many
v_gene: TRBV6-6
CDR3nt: TGTGCCAGCACCCGGGCAGTAGGGACCAGTAGCAATCAGCCCCAGCATTTT
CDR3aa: CASTRAVGTSSNQPQHF

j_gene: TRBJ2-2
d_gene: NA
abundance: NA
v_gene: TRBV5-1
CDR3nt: TGCGCCAGCAGCTCCCGGGACACCAACCCCGGGGAGCTGTTTTTT
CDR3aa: CASSSRDTNPGELFF

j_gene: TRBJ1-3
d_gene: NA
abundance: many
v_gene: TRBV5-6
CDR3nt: TGTGCCAGCAGCTGGGGGCGATCCTCTGGAAACACCATATATTTT
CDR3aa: CASSWGRSSGNTIYF

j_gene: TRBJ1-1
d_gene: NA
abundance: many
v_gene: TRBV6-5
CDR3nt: TGTGCCAGCAGTTTTAACCCCGGGCTTGAAGCTTTCTTT
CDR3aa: CASSFNPGLEAFF

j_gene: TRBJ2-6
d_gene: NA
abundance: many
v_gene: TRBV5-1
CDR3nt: TGCGCCAGCAGCTTTTACGTCCTGACTTTC
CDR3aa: CASSFYVLTF

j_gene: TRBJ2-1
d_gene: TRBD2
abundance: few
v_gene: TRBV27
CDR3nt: TGTGCCAGCAGTTTGATACTAGCGGGGGGGCCGAACAATGAGCAGTTCTTC
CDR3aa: CASSLILAGGPNNEQFF

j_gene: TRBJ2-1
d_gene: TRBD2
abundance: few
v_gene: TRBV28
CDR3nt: TGTGCCAGCAGTTTAAGCGGGGCAGCCTACAATGAGCAGTTCTTC
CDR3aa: CASSLSGAAYNEQFF

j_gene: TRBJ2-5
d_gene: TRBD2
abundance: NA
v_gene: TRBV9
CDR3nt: TGTGCCAGCAGCGTAGGCGGGGGGGCCGTCGTGGAGACCCAGTACTTC
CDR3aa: CASSVGGGAVVETQYF

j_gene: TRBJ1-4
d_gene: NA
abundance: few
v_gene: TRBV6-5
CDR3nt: TGTGCCAGCAGGTACTACAGGGCCGGACGGAAAGGGAACGATGAAAAACTGTTTTTT
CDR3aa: CASRYYRAGRKGNDEKLFF

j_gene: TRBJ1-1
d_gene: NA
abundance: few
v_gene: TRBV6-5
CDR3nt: TGTGCCAGCACCCTTTGGGAGAACACTGAAGCTTTCTTT
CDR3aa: CASTLWENTEAFF

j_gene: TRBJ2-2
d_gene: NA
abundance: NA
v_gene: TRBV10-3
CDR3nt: TGTGCCATCAGTGAGTCGGACGCGGGCGGCACCGGGGAGCTGTTTTTT
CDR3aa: CAISESDAGGTGELFF

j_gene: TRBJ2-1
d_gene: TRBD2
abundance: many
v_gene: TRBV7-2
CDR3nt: TGTGCCAGCAGCCGGAGACCTGTGGGGGGAGGGAATGAGCAGTTCTTC
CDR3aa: CASSRRPVGGGNEQFF

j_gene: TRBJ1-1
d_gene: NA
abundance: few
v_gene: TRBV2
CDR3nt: TGTGCCAGCAGTCCCCGAAGCCTACTGACCGGGAACACTGAAGCTTTCTTT
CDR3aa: CASSPRSLLTGNTEAFF

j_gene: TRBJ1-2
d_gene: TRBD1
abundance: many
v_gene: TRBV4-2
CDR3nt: TGTGCCAGCAGCCAAGAGGAAGGGACAGGAGACGGCTACACCTTC
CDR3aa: CASSQEEGTGDGYTF

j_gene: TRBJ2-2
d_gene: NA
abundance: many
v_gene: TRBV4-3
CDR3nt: TGCGCCAGCAGCCGCTTGACTTTCAGCAACACCGGGGAGCTGTTTTTT
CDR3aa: CASSRLTFSNTGELFF

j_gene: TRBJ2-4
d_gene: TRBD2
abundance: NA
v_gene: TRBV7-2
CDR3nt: TGTGCCAGCAGCACACCGGGACTAGCGGACGATAAAAACATTCAGTACTTC
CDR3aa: CASSTPGLADDKNIQYF

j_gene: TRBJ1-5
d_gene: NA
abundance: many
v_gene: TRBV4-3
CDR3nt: TGCGCCAGCAGCCAAGATCTGGGTAGTTCTGATCAGCCCCAGCATTTT
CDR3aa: CASSQDLGSSDQPQHF

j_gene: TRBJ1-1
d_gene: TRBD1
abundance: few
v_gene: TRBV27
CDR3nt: TGTGCCAGCAGCCGCCGGACAGGGATCACTGAAGCTTTCTTT
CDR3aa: CASSRRTGITEAFF

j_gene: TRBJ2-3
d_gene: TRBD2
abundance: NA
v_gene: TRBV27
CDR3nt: TGTGCCAGCACCCCTAGCGGGGGGATAGATACGCAGTATTTT
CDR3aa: CASTPSGGIDTQYF

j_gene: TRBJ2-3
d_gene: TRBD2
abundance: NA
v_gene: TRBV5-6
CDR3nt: TGTGCCAGCAGCTTGGCGGGCGGGGGGGCCGGCACAGATACGCAGTATTTT
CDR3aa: CASSLAGGGAGTDTQYF

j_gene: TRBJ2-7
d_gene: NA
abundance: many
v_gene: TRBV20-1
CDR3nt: TGCAGTGCTAGAGCCCGGAGCAGCTCCTACGAGCAGTACTTC
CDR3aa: CSARARSSSYEQYF

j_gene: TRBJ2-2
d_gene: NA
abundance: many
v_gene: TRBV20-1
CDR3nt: TGCAGTGCTAGACCCCGCCGGGAAAAAAACACCGGGGAGCTGTTTTTT
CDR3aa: CSARPRREKNTGELFF

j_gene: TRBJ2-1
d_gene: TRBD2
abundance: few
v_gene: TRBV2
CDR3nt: TGTGCCAGCTATGCTCTGACTAGCGGGGGCCGGATTTACAATGAGCAGTTCTTC
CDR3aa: CASYALTSGGRIYNEQFF

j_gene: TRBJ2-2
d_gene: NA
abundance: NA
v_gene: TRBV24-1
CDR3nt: TGTGCCACCAGTGTGACTTTTCCCCCCGGGGAGCTGTTTTTT
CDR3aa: CATSVTFPPGELFF

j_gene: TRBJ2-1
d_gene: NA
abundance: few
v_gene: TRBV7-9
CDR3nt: TGTGCCAGCAGCTTCCCTCCTCTCGACGACAATGAGCAGTTCTTC
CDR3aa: CASSFPPLDDNEQFF

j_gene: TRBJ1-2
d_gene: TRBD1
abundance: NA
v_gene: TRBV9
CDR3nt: TGTGCCAGCACCGGGACAGGGGTGGGCTATGGCTACACCTTC
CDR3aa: CASTGTGVGYGYTF

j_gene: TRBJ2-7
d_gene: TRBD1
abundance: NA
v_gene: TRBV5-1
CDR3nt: TGCGCCAGCAGCACGGGACAGATCCTCTACGAGCAGTACTTC
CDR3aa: CASSTGQILYEQYF

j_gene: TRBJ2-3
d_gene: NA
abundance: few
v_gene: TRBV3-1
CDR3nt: TGTGCCAGCAGCCAAGCGCCAGATACGCAGTATTTT
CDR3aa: CASSQAPDTQYF

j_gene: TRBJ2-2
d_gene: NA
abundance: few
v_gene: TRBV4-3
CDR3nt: TGCGCCAGCAGCCGTGAAGGACCCTCATCGGCCCTTTTGGGCACCGGGGAGCTGTTTTTT
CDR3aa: CASSREGPSSALLGTGELFF

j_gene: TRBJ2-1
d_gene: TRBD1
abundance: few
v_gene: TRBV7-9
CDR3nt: TGTGCCAGCAGCTTAGTACAGGGGGCCGATGAGCAGTTCTTC
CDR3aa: CASSLVQGADEQFF

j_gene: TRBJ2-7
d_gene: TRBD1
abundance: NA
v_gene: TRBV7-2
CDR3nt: TGTGCCAGCAGCTTAGTGGGGACAGGGTATAGTGAGCAGTACTTC
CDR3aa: CASSLVGTGYSEQYF

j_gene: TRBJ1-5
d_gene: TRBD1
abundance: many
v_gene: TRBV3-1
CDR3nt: TGTGCCAGCAGCCAGGGGACAGGGGCCCACAATCAGCCCCAGCATTTT
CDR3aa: CASSQGTGAHNQPQHF

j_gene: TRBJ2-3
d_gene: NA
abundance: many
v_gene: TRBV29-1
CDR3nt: TGCAGCGTTGAGGGGGGGCTTCCAGATGGAGATACGCAGTATTTT
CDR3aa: CSVEGGLPDGDTQYF

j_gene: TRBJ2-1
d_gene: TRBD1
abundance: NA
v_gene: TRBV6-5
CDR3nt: TGTGCCAGCAGTTACACTAGGACAGGGATGAATGAGCAGTTCTTC
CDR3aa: CASSYTRTGMNEQFF

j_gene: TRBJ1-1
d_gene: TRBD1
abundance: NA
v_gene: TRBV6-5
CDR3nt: TGTGCCAGCAGTTATACAGGGGCTAACACTGAAGCTTTCTTT
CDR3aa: CASSYTGANTEAFF

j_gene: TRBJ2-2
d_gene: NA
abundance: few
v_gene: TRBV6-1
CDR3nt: TGTGCCAGCAATTCGGGGTCCGGGGAGCTGTTTTTT
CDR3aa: CASNSGSGELFF

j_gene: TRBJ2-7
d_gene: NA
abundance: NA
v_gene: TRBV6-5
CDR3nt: TGTGCCAGCAGTTACGAGGAAATCGGCTACGAGCAGTACTTC
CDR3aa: CASSYEEIGYEQYF

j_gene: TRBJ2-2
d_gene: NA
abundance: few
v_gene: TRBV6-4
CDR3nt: TGTGCCAGCAGTGAGAGCACCGGGGAGCTGTTTTTT
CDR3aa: CASSESTGELFF

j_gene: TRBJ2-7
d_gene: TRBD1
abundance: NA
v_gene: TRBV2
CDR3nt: TGTGCCACCGAGGGGACAGTTCTCCTCTACGAGCAGTACTTC
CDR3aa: CATEGTVLLYEQYF

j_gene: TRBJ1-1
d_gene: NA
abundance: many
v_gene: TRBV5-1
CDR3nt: TGCGCCAGCAGCCAGTATTCGAACACTGAAGCTTTCTTT
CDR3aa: CASSQYSNTEAFF

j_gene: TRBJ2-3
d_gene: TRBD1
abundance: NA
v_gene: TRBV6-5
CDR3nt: TGTGCCAGCAGGACAGGGGGCATTCCAGATACGCAGTATTTT
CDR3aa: CASRTGGIPDTQYF

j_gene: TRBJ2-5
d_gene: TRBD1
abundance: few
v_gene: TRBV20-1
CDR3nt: TGCAGTGCTACCTACAGGGGGCGTATGGAGACCCAGTACTTC
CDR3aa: CSATYRGRMETQYF